The 14 T cell receptor beta chains below come from one sample, sequenced in a study of Ad26.COV2.S vaccination and SARS-CoV-2 variants. The table came from immunoSEQ multiplex PCR; TCRdb's copy has only in-frame clones and leaves some out. The table lists some 500,000 clones, approximately 89% of them singletons. The treatment was: roughly 20 received Ad26.COV2.S at low or high dose, single or two shots; about 5 received placebo; per-sample allocation not given. Day 63 after the first injection of vaccine or placebo was the sampling time. Sequencing was performed on peripheral blood, taken in a trial of Ad26.COV2.S vaccine versus placebo. These TCRs come from a person between 18 and 65 years old who received the Ad26.COV2.S COVID-19 vaccine or a placebo.

The chain uses TRBV6-2 or TRBV6-3 and TRBJ2-5, with D possibly matching TRBD2 (6 bases). The CDR3 consists of 13 residues. V gave up 6 bases and J gave up 1 base, with 9 bases separating them. Germline CDR1 reads MNHEY; CDR2 reads SVGEGT. This CDR3 reads CASSQRVQETQYF. The CDR3 DNA sequence: TGTGCCAGCAGCCAGCGGGTCCAAGAGACCCAGTACTTC.

The chain carries TRBV5-1 and TRBJ2-2; 8 nucleotides line up with TRBD2. CDR1 is SGHRS, CDR2 YFSETQ, per germline. V dropped 1 base and J dropped 3; count of bases not matched to a gene: 8. The CDR3 totals 17 residues. The CDR3 sequence: CASSLLERERHTGELFF. The CDR3 nucleotides read TGCGCCAGCAGCTTGCTGGAGCGGGAGCGCCACACCGGGGAGCTGTTTTTT.

The rearrangement joins TRBV19 to TRBJ2-1, with TRBD2 matching 10 bases. Germline V gene data show CDR1 as LNHDA and CDR2 as SQIVND (reference sequence). Trimming removed 5 bases from V and 9 bases from J; junction bases left unmatched: 7. CDR3 size: 14 residues. CDR3 protein: CASSRLAGVGEQFF. Written as DNA, the CDR3 is TGTGCCAGTAGTCGGCTAGCGGGAGTAGGTGAGCAGTTCTTC.

The gene calls are TRBV21-1 and TRBJ1-2. TRBV21-1 is termed a pseudogene. There are 10 residues in the CDR3. The CDR3 DNA reads as TGTGCCAAGATTGTATATGGCTACACCTTC. Translating gives CAKIVYGYTF.

The chain is built from TRBV5-5 and TRBJ2-5; D is uncertain. The CDR3 totals 12 residues. Germline V gene data show CDR1 as SGHKS and CDR2 as YYEKEE (reference sequence). The V end was cut by 4 bases, the J end by 7 bases, with 11 bases between. This chain's CDR3 is CASSPAPGTQYF. The CDR3 DNA is TGTGCCAGCAGCCCGGCTCCGGGGACCCAGTACTTC.

The chain employs TRBV5-1 and TRBJ2-3, with 8 bases that match TRBD2. Germline CDR1 and CDR2: SGHRS and YFSETQ. V trimming: 5 bases; J trimming: 6 bases; junction bases outside the gene matches: 11. The CDR3 is 15 amino acids. CDR3: CASRLPGGAADTQYF. CDR3 DNA: TGCGCCAGCAGACTTCCCGGGGGGGCCGCGGATACGCAGTATTTT.

The rearrangement joins TRBV28 to TRBJ2-7; D call uncertain. Germline CDR1 reads MDHEN; CDR2 reads SYDVKM. The CDR3 has 15 amino acids. Trimming shortened V by 0 bases and J by 1 base, and 10 bases separated the two germline ends. The CDR3 loop is CASSLWEYPSYEQYF. The CDR3 DNA reads as TGTGCCAGCAGTTTATGGGAATACCCATCCTACGAGCAGTACTTC.

The V call is TRBV4-2, the J call TRBJ1-1; D gene uncertain. Germline loops: CDR1 LGHNA, CDR2 YNFKEQ. Trimming cost V 4 bases and J 1 base, with 16 bases left between them. The CDR3 has 16 residues. The CDR3 loop is CASSLTRARGNTEAFF. CDR3 in DNA: TGTGCCAGCAGCCTGACCCGGGCCCGAGGGAACACTGAAGCTTTCTTT.

CDR3 amino acids: CATSDPRTGKAGELFF. The CDR3 region has the DNA TGTGCCACCAGTGATCCCAGGACAGGGAAAGCCGGGGAGCTGTTTTTT. This chain joins TRBV24-1 and TRBJ2-2; TRBD1 agrees at 8 bases. V shed 3 bases and J 6 bases; nucleotides not matched to a gene: 8. The CDR3 is 16 residues long. Germline loops: CDR1 KGHDR, CDR2 SFDVKD.

The V gene is TRBV4-1, the J gene TRBJ1-5; 8 nucleotides match TRBD1. The CDR3 has 15 amino acids. V shed 1 base, J shed 9 bases, and the junction held 8 bases outside the gene matches. Germline V gene sequence: CDR1 MGHRA, CDR2 YSYEKL. The CDR3: CASSQVEQGGRPQHF. The CDR3 coding sequence is TGCGCCAGCAGCCAAGTGGAACAGGGGGGGAGGCCCCAGCATTTT.

The J gene is TRBJ1-2, the V gene TRBV6-6; the match to TRBD1 covers 7 bases. Losses at the gene ends were 2 bases for V and 5 bases for J; bases not matched to a gene: 2. From germline, CDR1 is MNHNY and CDR2 SVGAGI (reference sequence). CDR3 length: 13 residues. CDR3 nucleotide sequence: TGTGCCAGCAGTTACCCAGGGGGGTATGGCTACACCTTC. Protein: CASSYPGGYGYTF.

The V call is TRBV14, the J call TRBJ1-1, with 8 bases that match TRBD1. The CDR3 spans 16 residues. J lost 1 base, V lost 4 bases, and 8 bases had no gene match. Looked up from germline, CDR1 is SGHDN and CDR2 is FVKESK. The CDR3 nucleotides read TGTGCCAGCAGCCTGGACAGGGTATCTACGAACACTGAAGCTTTCTTT. This gives the protein CASSLDRVSTNTEAFF.

This clone occurred once. V and J are TRBV6-2 or TRBV6-3 and TRBJ1-2; maybe TRBD1 (5 bases). Deletions cut 4 bases from V and 8 bases from J, with 8 bases between. Germline V gene sequence: CDR1 MNHEY, CDR2 SVGEGT. The CDR3 totals 11 residues. The CDR3 DNA reads TGTGCCAGCAGTTCACGACAGGGCTACACCTTC. It translates to CASSSRQGYTF.

The chain joins TRBV4-1 to TRBJ2-1; no clear D gene. The CDR3 runs to 12 residues. Per germline, CDR1 MGHRA and CDR2 YSYEKL. Trimming removed 3 bases at V and 8 bases at J, with 8 bases between. The chain's CDR3 is CASSHLFDEQFF. DNA for the CDR3: TGCGCCAGCAGCCACCTGTTCGATGAGCAGTTCTTC.